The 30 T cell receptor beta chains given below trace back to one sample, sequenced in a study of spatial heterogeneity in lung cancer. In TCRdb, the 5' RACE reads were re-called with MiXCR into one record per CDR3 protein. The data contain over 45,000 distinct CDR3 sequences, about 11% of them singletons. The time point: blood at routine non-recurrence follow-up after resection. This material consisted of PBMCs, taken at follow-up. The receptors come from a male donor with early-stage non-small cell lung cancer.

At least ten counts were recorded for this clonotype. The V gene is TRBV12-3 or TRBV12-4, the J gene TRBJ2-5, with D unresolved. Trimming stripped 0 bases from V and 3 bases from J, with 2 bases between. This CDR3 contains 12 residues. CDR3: CASSLAKETQYF. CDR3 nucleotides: TGTGCCAGCAGTTTAGCGAAAGAGACCCAGTACTTC.

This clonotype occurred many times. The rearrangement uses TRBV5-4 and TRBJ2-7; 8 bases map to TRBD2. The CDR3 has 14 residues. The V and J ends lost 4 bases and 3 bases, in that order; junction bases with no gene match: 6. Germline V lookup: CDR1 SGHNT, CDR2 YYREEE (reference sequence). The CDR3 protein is CASSPGGYDYEQYF. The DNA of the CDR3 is TGTGCCAGCAGCCCGGGAGGGTATGACTACGAGCAGTACTTC.

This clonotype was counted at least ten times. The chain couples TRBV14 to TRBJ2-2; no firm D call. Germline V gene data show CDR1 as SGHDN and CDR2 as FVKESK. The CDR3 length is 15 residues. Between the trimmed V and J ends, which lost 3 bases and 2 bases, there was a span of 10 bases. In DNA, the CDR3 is TGTGCCAGCAGCCACCGCAGGCAAAACACCGGGGAGCTGTTTTTT. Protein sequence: CASSHRRQNTGELFF.

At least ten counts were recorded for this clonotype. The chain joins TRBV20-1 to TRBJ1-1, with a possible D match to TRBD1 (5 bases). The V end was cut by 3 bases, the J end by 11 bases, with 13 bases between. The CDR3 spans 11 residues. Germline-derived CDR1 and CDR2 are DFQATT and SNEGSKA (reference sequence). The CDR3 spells CSASKGEVAFF. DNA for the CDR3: TGCAGTGCTAGTAAAGGGGAGGTCGCTTTCTTT.

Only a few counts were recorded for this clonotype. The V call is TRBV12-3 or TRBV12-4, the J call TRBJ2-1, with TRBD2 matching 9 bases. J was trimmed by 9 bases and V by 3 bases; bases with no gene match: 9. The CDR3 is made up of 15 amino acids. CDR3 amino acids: CASSFIGGGAVEQFF. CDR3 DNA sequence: TGTGCCAGCAGTTTTATTGGCGGGGGGGCCGTTGAGCAGTTCTTC.

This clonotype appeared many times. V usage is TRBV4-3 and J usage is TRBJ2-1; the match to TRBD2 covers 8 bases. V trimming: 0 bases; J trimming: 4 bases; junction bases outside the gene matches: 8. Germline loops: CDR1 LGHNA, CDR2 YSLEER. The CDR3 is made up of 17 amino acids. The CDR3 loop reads CASSQDLAGPPYNEQFF. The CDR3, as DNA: TGCGCCAGCAGCCAAGATCTAGCGGGCCCCCCGTACAATGAGCAGTTCTTC.

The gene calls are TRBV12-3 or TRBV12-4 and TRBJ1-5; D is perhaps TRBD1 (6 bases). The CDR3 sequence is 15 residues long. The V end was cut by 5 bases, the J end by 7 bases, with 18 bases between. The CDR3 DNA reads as TGTGCCAGCAGTCTCCTCGTAGGGGGAGGACAGCCCCAGCATTTT. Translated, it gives CASSLLVGGGQPQHF.

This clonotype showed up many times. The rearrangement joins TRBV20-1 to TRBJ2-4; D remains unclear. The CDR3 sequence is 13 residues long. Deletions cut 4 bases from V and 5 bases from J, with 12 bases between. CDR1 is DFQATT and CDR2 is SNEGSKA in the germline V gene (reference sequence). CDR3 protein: CSAIKDGENIQYF. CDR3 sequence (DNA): TGCAGTGCTATCAAAGATGGAGAAAACATTCAGTACTTC.

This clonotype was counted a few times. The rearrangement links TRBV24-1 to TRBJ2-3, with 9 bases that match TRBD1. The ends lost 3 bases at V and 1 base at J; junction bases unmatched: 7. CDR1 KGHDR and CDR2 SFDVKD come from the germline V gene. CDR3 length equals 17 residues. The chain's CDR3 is CATSDAGQGSGTDTQYF. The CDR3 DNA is TGTGCCACCAGTGATGCGGGACAGGGATCAGGCACAGATACGCAGTATTTT.

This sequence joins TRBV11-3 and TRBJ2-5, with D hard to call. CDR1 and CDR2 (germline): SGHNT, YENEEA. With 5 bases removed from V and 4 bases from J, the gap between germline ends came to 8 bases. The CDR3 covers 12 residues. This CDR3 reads CASSGIGETQYF. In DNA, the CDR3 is TGTGCCAGCAGCGGAATCGGAGAGACCCAGTACTTC. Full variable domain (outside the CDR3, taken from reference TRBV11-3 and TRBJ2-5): EAGVVQSPRYKIIEKKQPVAFWCNPISGHNTLYWYLQNLGQGPELLIRYENEEAVDDSQLPKDRFSAERLKGVDSTLKIQPAELGDSAVYLCASSGIGETQYFGPGTRLLVL.

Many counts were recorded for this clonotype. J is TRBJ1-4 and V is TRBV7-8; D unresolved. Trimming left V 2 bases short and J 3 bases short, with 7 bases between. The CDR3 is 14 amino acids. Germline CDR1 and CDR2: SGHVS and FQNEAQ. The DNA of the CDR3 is TGTGCCAGCAGCTTAAACCCTTCTAATGAAAAACTGTTTTTT. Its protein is CASSLNPSNEKLFF.

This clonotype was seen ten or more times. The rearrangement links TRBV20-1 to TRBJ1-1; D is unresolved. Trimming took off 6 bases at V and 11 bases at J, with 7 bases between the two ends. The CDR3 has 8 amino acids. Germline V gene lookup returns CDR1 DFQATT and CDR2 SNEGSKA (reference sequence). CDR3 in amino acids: CSAGPAFF. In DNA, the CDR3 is TGCAGTGCCGGGCCGGCTTTCTTT.

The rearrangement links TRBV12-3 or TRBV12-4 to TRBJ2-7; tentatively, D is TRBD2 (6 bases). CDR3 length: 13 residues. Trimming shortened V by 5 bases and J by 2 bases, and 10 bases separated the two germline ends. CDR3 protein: CASSPDYPYEQYF. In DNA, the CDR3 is TGTGCCAGCAGTCCGGACTACCCCTACGAGCAGTACTTC.

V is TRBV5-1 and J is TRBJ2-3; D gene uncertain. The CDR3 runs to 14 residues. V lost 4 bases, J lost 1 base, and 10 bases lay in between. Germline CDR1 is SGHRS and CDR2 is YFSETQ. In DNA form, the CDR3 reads TGCGCCAGCAGCGGAGTCCAGGGCACAGATACGCAGTATTTT. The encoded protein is CASSGVQGTDTQYF.

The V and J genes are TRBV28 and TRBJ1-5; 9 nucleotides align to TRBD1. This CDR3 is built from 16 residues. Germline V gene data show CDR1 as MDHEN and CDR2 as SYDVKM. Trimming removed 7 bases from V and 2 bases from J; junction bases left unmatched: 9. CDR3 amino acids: CASNPDRGRGNQPQHF. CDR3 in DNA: TGTGCCAGCAACCCGGACAGGGGAAGGGGCAATCAGCCCCAGCATTTT.

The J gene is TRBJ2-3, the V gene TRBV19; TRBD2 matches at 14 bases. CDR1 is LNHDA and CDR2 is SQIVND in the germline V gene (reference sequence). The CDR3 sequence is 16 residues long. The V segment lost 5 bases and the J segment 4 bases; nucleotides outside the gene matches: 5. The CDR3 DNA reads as TGTGCCAGTAGTTTGGGACTAGCGGGAGTTTCAGATACGCAGTATTTT. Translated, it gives CASSLGLAGVSDTQYF.

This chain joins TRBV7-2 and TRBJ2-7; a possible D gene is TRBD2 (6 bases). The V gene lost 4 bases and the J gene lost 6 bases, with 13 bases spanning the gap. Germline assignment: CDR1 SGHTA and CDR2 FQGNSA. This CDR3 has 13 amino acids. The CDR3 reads CASSSFGGAEQYF. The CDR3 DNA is TGTGCCAGCAGCTCCTTTGGAGGGGCCGAGCAGTACTTC.

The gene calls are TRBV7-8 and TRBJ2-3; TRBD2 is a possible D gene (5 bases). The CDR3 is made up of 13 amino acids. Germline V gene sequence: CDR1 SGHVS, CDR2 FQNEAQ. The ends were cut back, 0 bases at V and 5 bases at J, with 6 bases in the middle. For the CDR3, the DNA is TGTGCCAGCAGCTTAGCGGGGAGAGATACGCAGTATTTT. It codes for CASSLAGRDTQYF.

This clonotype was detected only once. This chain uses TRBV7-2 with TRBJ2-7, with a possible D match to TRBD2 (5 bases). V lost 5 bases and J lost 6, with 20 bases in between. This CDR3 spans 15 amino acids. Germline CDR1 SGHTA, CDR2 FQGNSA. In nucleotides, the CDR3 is TGTGCCAGCAGCCCGGACCGGCCGGGATACAGCGAGCAGTACTTC. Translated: CASSPDRPGYSEQYF.

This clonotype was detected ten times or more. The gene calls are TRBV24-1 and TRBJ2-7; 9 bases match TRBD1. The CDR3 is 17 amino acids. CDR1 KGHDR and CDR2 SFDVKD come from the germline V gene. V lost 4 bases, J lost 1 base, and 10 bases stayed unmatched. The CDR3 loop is CATSDTTGTGPSYEQYF. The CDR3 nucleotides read TGTGCCACCAGTGACACAACCGGGACAGGGCCTTCCTACGAGCAGTACTTC.

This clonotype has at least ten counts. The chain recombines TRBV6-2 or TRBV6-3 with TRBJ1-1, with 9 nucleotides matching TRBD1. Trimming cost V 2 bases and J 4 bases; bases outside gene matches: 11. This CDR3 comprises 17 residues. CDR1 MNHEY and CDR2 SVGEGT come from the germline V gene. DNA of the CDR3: TGTGCCAGCAGTTACGTTCCGGGACAGGGACGGTTCACTGAAGCTTTCTTT. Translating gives CASSYVPGQGRFTEAFF.

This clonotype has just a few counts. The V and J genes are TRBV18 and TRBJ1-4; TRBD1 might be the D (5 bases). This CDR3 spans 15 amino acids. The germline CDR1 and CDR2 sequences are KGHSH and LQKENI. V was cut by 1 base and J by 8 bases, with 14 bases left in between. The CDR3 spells CASSPRVSQGEKLFF. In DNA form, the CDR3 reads TGTGCCAGCTCACCACGGGTATCCCAGGGAGAAAAACTGTTTTTT.

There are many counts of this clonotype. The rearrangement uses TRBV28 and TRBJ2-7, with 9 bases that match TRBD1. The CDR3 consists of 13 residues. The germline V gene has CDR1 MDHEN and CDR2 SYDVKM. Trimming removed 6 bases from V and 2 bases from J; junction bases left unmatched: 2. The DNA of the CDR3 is TGTGCCAGCAGACAGGGGGCTACCTACGAGCAGTACTTC. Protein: CASRQGATYEQYF.

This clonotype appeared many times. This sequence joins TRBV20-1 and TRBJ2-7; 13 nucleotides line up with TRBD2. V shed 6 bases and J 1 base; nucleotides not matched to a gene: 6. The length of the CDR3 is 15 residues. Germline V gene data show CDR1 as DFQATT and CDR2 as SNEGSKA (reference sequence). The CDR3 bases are TGCAGTGCGGATCCGGGACTAGCGGGGTCCTACGAGCAGTACTTC. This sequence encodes CSADPGLAGSYEQYF.

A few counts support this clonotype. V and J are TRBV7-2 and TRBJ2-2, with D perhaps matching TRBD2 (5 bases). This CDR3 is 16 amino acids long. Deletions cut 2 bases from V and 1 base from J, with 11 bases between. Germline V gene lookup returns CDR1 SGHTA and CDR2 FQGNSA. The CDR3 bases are TGTGCCAGCAGCTTAAGCCCGGGATTGAACACCGGGGAGCTGTTTTTT. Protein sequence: CASSLSPGLNTGELFF.

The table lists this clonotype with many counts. Written as DNA, the CDR3 is TGTGCCAGCAGCTTGGCCGGCGGCTATGGCTACACCTTC. Its protein is CASSLAGGYGYTF. This chain links TRBV7-2 with TRBJ1-2, with no clear D. The V and J ends lost 3 bases and 4 bases respectively, with 9 bases between them. In germline, CDR1 is SGHTA, CDR2 FQGNSA. The length of the CDR3 is 13 residues.

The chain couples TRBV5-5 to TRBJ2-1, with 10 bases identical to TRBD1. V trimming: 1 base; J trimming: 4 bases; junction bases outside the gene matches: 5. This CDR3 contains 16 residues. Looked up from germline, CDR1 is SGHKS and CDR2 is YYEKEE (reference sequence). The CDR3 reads CASSLQPGQGYNEQFF. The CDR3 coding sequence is TGTGCCAGCAGCTTGCAGCCGGGACAGGGGTACAATGAGCAGTTCTTC.

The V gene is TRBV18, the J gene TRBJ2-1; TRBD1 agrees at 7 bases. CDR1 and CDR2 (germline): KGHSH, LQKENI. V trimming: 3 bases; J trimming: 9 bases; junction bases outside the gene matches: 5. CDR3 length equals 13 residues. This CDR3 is CASSPARDSEQFF. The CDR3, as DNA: TGTGCCAGCTCACCGGCCCGGGACAGTGAGCAGTTCTTC.

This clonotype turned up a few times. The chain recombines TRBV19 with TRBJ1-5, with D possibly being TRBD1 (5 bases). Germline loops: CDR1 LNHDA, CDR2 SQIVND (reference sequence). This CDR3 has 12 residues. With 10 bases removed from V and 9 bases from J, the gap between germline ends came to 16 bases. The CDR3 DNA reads TGTGCCACCTCACAGGCCGGGGGGCCCCAGCATTTT. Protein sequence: CATSQAGGPQHF. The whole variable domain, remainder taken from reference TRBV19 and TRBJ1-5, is DGGITQSPKYLFRKEGQNVTLSCEQNLNHDAMYWYRQDPGQGLRLIYYSQIVNDFQKGDIAEGYSVSREKKESFPLTVTSAQKNPTAFYLCATSQAGGPQHFGDGTRLSIL.

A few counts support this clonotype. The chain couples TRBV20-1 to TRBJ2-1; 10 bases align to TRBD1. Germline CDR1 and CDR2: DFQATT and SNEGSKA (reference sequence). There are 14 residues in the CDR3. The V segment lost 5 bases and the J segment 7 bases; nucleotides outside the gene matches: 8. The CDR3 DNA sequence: TGCAGTGCTCGGCGGGGACAGGGGATAAATGAGCAGTTCTTC. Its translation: CSARRGQGINEQFF.